The T cell receptor beta chain described here comes from a study of blood T cell repertoires in COVID-19. Study overall: Sites across the United States, Italy and Spain contributed samples from acute and convalescent COVID-19.

This CDR3 contains 13 residues. Trimming at V came to 5 bases and at J to 5 bases, leaving 3 bases not matched to a gene. The germline V gene has CDR1 KGHDR and CDR2 SFDVKD. Original methodology: Nucleated cell number was recorded as an estimate derived from reference gene primer amplification. Only in-frame clones appear in the TCRdb table, and some are missing; sequencing was by immunoSEQ multiplex PCR. V and J calls plus clone size are reproduced from that table; the DNA served to infer D and trimming. The table records around 300,000 clones, approximately 88% of them present only once. The J gene is TRBJ1-2, the V gene TRBV24-1; 8 bases are a match to TRBD1. Specimen: peripheral blood. The receptor was isolated from a young man with active or convalescent COVID-19. Written as DNA, the CDR3 is TGTGCCACCAGTGCAGGGGGCGATTATGGCTACACCTTC. Translated, it gives CATSAGGDYGYTF.